The T cell receptor (beta chain) described here comes from a study of Ad26.COV2.S vaccination and SARS-CoV-2 variants. TCRdb's copy holds only in-frame clones and misses some; the assay was immunoSEQ multiplex PCR. This table holds around 450,000 clones, about 92% found once. The CDR3 consists of 18 residues. CDR1 ENHRY and CDR2 SYGVKD come from the germline V gene. V was trimmed by 6 bases and J by 4 bases, leaving 24 bases between them. Treatment denoted: some 20 received Ad26.COV2.S at low or high dose, single or two shots; about 5 received placebo; per-sample allocation not given. Repertoires come from day 63 after the first vaccine or placebo injection.

The sequencing here drew on peripheral blood, taken in a trial of Ad26.COV2.S vaccine versus placebo. The chain uses TRBV10-3 and TRBJ2-2; weak D call: TRBD1 (5 bases). This clonotype originated in a person between 18 and 65 years old who received the Ad26.COV2.S COVID-19 vaccine or a placebo. CDR3 DNA: TGTGCCATCAGATCTGGACACCAAGAAGGGGCTTTCACCGGGGAGCTGTTTTTT. The encoded protein is CAIRSGHQEGAFTGELFF.